This entry lists 9 T cell receptor beta chains sequenced from one sample in a study of blood T cell repertoires in COVID-19. Profiled with immunoSEQ multiplex PCR; TCRdb holds only in-frame clones, not every one. The table shows around 94,000 clones, with around four fifths occurring only once. The source material was peripheral blood. Source of these receptors: a man between 35 and 55 years old with active or convalescent COVID-19.

The chain recombines TRBV10-3 with TRBJ1-6; 7 bases map to TRBD1. This CDR3 is built from 13 residues. Per the germline V gene, CDR1 is ENHRY and CDR2 is SYGVKD. With V trimmed by 7 bases and J by 9 bases, 6 bases remained unmatched. The CDR3 protein is CAITPGGGSPLHF. CDR3 in DNA: TGTGCCATCACCCCAGGGGGTGGTTCACCCCTCCACTTT.

The chain employs TRBV2 and TRBJ2-2, with 7 bases identical to TRBD2. J lost 1 base, V lost 8 bases, and 4 bases had no gene match. The CDR3 covers 14 residues. Germline CDR1 SNHLY, CDR2 FYNNEI. The chain's CDR3 is CASGTGGNTGELFF. DNA for the CDR3: TGTGCCAGCGGAACGGGGGGGAACACCGGGGAGCTGTTTTTT.

This clone was picked up a small number of times. The chain joins TRBV7-2 to TRBJ1-2, with D perhaps matching TRBD1 (6 bases). The length of the CDR3 is 12 residues. Germline values: CDR1 SGHTA, CDR2 FQGNSA. Trimming removed 5 bases from V and 8 bases from J, with 12 bases in between. The CDR3 sequence is CASSATGSGYTF. DNA for the CDR3: TGTGCCAGCAGCGCCACAGGGAGCGGCTACACCTTC.

The genes are TRBV7-3 and TRBJ1-2; the D gene is possibly TRBD1 (5 bases). CDR1 and CDR2 from the germline V gene are SGHTA and FQGTGA. The CDR3 covers 13 residues. Trimming shortened V by 5 bases and J by 4 bases, and 11 bases separated the two germline ends. CDR3 sequence: CASSTTGVYGYTF. Here the CDR3 DNA reads TGTGCCAGCAGCACGACGGGGGTCTATGGCTACACCTTC.

This chain connects TRBV19 to TRBJ2-7; the match to TRBD2 covers 7 bases. Germline V CDR1 and CDR2: LNHDA, SQIVND (reference sequence). Trimming cost V 10 bases and J 5 bases; bases outside gene matches: 14. This CDR3 spans 14 amino acids. CDR3 bases: TGTGCCATGCTTGGGGGGGTGGTGCTTAACGAGCAGTACTTC. Translated, it gives CAMLGGVVLNEQYF.

The J gene is TRBJ1-2, the V gene TRBV18, with D maybe TRBD1 (5 bases). The CDR3 runs 13 residues. The germline V gene has CDR1 KGHSH and CDR2 LQKENI. Trimming removed 3 bases from V and 8 bases from J, with 13 bases in between. CDR3 sequence reads: CASSPKGFEGYTF. CDR3 nucleotide sequence: TGTGCCAGCTCACCGAAGGGGTTTGAAGGCTACACCTTC.

This chain joins TRBV19 and TRBJ2-3; 7 nucleotides align to TRBD1. Germline V gene lookup returns CDR1 LNHDA and CDR2 SQIVND (reference sequence). The CDR3 length is 13 residues. V shed 5 bases, J shed 4 bases, and the junction held 3 bases outside the gene matches. CDR3 nucleotide sequence: TGTGCCAGTAGTCCCGGGACAGCAGATACGCAGTATTTT. Its translation: CASSPGTADTQYF.

The chain uses TRBV30 and TRBJ1-3, with TRBD1 as a possible D gene (5 bases). V shed 5 bases and J shed 4 bases, with 15 bases lying between them. The V gene's germline CDR1 is GTSNPN and CDR2 SVGIG (reference sequence). There are 14 residues in the CDR3. For the CDR3, the DNA is TGTGCCTGGGGCGGCGGGGCGGACGGAAACACCATATATTTT. Its translation is CAWGGGADGNTIYF.

This clone was seen only once. This chain joins TRBV4-3 and TRBJ2-3, with 13 bases aligning to TRBD2. Germline V CDR1 and CDR2: LGHNA, YSLEER. This CDR3 contains 17 residues. The V gene end was trimmed by 4 bases and the J gene end by 0 bases; junction bases not matched to a gene: 4. For the CDR3, the DNA is TGCGCCAGCAGCCGCGGACTAGCGGGGGATAGCACAGATACGCAGTATTTT. Its translation is CASSRGLAGDSTDTQYF.